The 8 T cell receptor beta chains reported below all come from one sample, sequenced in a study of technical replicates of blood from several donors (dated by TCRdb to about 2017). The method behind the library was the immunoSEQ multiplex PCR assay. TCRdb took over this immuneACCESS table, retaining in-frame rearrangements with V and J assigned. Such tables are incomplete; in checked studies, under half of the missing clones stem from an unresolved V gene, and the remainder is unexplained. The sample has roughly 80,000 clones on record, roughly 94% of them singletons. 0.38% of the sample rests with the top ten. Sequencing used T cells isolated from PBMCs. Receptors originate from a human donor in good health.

The CDR3 reads CASRSGSYSNQPQHF. The CDR3 DNA is TGTGCCAGCAGATCGGGAAGTTATAGCAATCAGCCCCAGCATTTT. V is TRBV7-2 and J is TRBJ1-5; D call uncertain. Trimming cost V 6 bases and J 0 bases, with 12 bases left between them. The length of the CDR3 is 15 residues. Germline V lookup: CDR1 SGHTA, CDR2 FQGNSA.

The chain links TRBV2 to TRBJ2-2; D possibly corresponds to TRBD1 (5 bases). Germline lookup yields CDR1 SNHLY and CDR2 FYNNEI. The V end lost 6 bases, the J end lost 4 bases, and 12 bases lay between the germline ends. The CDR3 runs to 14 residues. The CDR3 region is CASRAGHSTGELFF. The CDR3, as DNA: TGTGCCAGCAGGGCAGGGCACAGCACCGGGGAGCTGTTTTTT.

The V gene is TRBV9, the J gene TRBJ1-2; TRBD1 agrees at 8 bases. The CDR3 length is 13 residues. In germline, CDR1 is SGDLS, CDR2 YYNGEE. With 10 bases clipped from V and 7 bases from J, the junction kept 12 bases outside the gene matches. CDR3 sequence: CASQGQGAAGYTF. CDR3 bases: TGTGCCTCTCAGGGGCAGGGGGCGGCTGGCTACACCTTC.

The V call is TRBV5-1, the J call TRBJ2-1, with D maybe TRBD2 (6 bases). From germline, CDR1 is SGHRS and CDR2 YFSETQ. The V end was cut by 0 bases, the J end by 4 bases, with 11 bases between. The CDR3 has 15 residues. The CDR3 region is CASSLDGTSYNEQFF. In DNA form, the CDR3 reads TGCGCCAGCAGCTTGGACGGGACTTCTTACAATGAGCAGTTCTTC.

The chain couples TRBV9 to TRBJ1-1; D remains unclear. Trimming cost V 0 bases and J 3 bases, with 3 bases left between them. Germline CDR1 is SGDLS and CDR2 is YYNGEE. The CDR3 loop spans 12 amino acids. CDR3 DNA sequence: TGTGCCAGCAGCGTAGGCGACACTGAAGCTTTCTTT. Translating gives CASSVGDTEAFF.

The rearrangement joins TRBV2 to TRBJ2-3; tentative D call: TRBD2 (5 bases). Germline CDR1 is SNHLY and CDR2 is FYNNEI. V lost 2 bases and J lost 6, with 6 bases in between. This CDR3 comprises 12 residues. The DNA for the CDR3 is TGTGCCAGCAGTGAAACGGGGGATACGCAGTATTTT. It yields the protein CASSETGDTQYF.

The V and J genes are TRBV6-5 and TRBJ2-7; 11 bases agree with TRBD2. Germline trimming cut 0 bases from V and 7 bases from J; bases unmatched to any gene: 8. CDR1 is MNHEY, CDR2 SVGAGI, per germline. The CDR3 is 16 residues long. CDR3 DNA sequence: TGTGCCAGCAGTTACTCGCTTCTAGCGGGAGGTTATGAGCAGTACTTC. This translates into CASSYSLLAGGYEQYF.

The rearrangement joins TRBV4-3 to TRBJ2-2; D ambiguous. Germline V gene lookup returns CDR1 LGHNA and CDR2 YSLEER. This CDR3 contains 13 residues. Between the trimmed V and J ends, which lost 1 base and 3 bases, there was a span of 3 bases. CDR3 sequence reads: CASSQGHTGELFF. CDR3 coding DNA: TGCGCCAGCAGCCAAGGGCACACCGGGGAGCTGTTTTTT.